This entry describes one T cell receptor (beta chain). Its antigen is still unknown. The authors extracted RNA and reverse transcribed it into cDNA as the sequencing template. Profiling relied on immunoSEQ multiplex PCR, and the TCRdb table lists in-frame clones only, not all of them. Of 95,000 to 110,000 clones in the sample, 45% to 60% were seen once. The data were taken from a study of CD8+ T cells in alopecia areata. Trimming cost V 3 bases and J 4 bases, with 14 bases left between them. The CDR3 spans 15 residues. In germline, CDR1 is MNHNY, CDR2 SVGAGI (reference sequence). The study, taken as a whole, reports: Scalp samples also contribute reads from the resident alphabeta T cells found in normal skin. Affected scalp, especially in alopecia totalis/universalis, had a higher clonality than normal scalp did.

The receptor was derived from a human donor in good health. Sequenced sample: CD4+ T cells sorted from blood. The gene calls are TRBV6-6 and TRBJ2-3; a possible D gene is TRBD2 (5 bases). The DNA of the CDR3 is TGTGCCAGCAGTTATTCGGGGTTATCCGCAGATACGCAGTATTTT. It is translated as CASSYSGLSADTQYF.